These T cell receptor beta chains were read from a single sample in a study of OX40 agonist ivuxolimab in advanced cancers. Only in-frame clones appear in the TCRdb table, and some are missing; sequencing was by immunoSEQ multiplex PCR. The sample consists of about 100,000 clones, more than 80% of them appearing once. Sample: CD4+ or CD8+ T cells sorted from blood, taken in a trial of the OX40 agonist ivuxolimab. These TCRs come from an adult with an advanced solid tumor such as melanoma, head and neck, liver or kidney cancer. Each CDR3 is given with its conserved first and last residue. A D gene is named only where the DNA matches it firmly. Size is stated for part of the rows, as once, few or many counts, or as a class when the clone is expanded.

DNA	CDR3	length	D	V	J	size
TGTGCCAGCAGCGTAGCCAGGGAAGCATACGAGCAGTACTTC	CASSVAREAYEQYF	14	.	TRBV9	TRBJ2-7	once
TGCGCCAGCAGCTTTCGCGGAGGGGACACCGGGGAGCTGTTTTTT	CASSFRGGDTGELFF	15	.	TRBV5-1	TRBJ2-2	.
TGTGCCAGCTCACCATACTCCCCTGGACAGGGGGCTGGAAACACCATATATTTT	CASSPYSPGQGAGNTIYF	18	TRBD1	TRBV18	TRBJ1-3	.
TGCGCCAGCAGTTCCGGGACAGGTAACACCGGGGAGCTGTTTTTT	CASSSGTGNTGELFF	15	TRBD1	TRBV5-1	TRBJ2-2	once
TGTGCCAGCAGTGAAGGTCTAGCGGGCGGATACTACGAGCAGTACTTC	CASSEGLAGGYYEQYF	16	TRBD2	TRBV2	TRBJ2-7	once
TGTGCCAGCAGCGTAGGGGATGGACTAGCGGCTTCGTACGAGCAGTACTTC	CASSVGDGLAASYEQYF	17	TRBD2	TRBV9	TRBJ2-7	.
TGTGCCAGCAGCCCTCGGACAGGGTTGGGCACTGAAGCTTTCTTT	CASSPRTGLGTEAFF	15	TRBD1	TRBV7-6	TRBJ1-1	.
TGTGCCAGCAGTTTATCGATACGGGGAGATGAGCAGTTCTTC	CASSLSIRGDEQFF	14	.	TRBV27	TRBJ2-1	.
TGTGCCAGCTCACCAAACACGGGGCTATCCATCAATCAGCCCCAGCATTTT	CASSPNTGLSINQPQHF	17	.	TRBV18	TRBJ1-5	.
TGCGCCAGCAATAGTGGGAGAATCGCAGATACGCAGTATTTT	CASNSGRIADTQYF	14	.	TRBV5-1	TRBJ2-3	once
TGTGCCAGCATCCCTGGACAGGCGACCTACAATGAGCAGTTCTTC	CASIPGQATYNEQFF	15	TRBD1	TRBV5-5	TRBJ2-1	once
TGTGCCTGGAGTGTGACTAGCGGGGGTAGAGATACGCAGTATTTT	CAWSVTSGGRDTQYF	15	TRBD2	TRBV30	TRBJ2-3	.
TGTGCCAGCAGTCCTGGAAACACCATATATTTT	CASSPGNTIYF	11	.	TRBV9	TRBJ1-3	.
TGTGCCAGCAGCTTAGTCGGAGTTGTTGCCGGGGAGCTGTTTTTT	CASSLVGVVAGELFF	15	.	TRBV7-9	TRBJ2-2	.
TGTGCCTGGAGTCGCGGTCAAAATCAGCCCCAGCATTTT	CAWSRGQNQPQHF	13	.	TRBV30	TRBJ1-5	few
TGTGCCAGCAGCTCCCTTACGGAAGGCTACACCTTC	CASSSLTEGYTF	12	.	TRBV6-5	TRBJ1-2	.
TGTGCCAGCAGCTCCCAGACAGGGGGGAACACTGAAGCTTTCTTT	CASSSQTGGNTEAFF	15	TRBD1	TRBV7-8	TRBJ1-1	few
TGTGCCAGCAGCGGAGGGGACAGAAAGTATGGCTACACCTTC	CASSGGDRKYGYTF	14	TRBD1	TRBV9	TRBJ1-2	.
TGTGCCAGCAGCTTACGGCTGGGGAACACCGGGGAGCTGTTTTTT	CASSLRLGNTGELFF	15	.	TRBV11-3	TRBJ2-2	.
TGTGCCAGCAGCTTAACTTCGTACGAGCAGTACTTC	CASSLTSYEQYF	12	.	TRBV7-2	TRBJ2-7	.
TGTGCCAGCAGCTCCGGGATTCACACCGGGGAGCTGTTTTTT	CASSSGIHTGELFF	14	.	TRBV5-6	TRBJ2-2	.
TGTGCCAGTATGGGAGCCTATCACTATGGCTACACCTTC	CASMGAYHYGYTF	13	.	TRBV19	TRBJ1-2	.
TGTGCCAGCAGTGAAAACAGGAAGGAGAATGGCTACACCTTC	CASSENRKENGYTF	14	.	TRBV6-1	TRBJ1-2	.
TGTGCCAGCAGTTTGGGGGCGCTGGGCACCGGGGAGCTGTTTTTT	CASSLGALGTGELFF	15	.	TRBV7-9	TRBJ2-2	.
TGTGCCAGCAGCTTACACGGGGGGGCCACAGATACGCAGTATTTT	CASSLHGGATDTQYF	15	TRBD2	TRBV7-3	TRBJ2-3	.
TGTGCCAGCTACCGGGACAGCGGTGGCTACACCTTC	CASYRDSGGYTF	12	TRBD1	TRBV18	TRBJ1-2	few